This is a list of T cell receptor beta chains from one sample in a study of T cell responses to AZD1222 COVID-19 vaccine. TCRdb's copy holds only in-frame clones and misses some; the assay was immunoSEQ multiplex PCR. Of 150,000 to 200,000 clones in the sample, roughly 94% were seen once. Sequencing used peripheral blood, obtained on day 0 of AZD1222 vaccination. The source is an adult in good health. Both conserved end residues are part of each CDR3. The D gene is left open where the match is weak. Clone size is shown for a subset of rows, as once, few, many or a class of expanded clone.

TRBV11-2	.	14	TRBJ1-1	.	TGTGCCAGCAGCTTAGAGGCAGGAGCCCTGCGAGCTTTCTTT	CASSLEAGALRAFF
TRBV23-1	.	16	TRBJ1-5	.	TGCGCCAGCCCAGCCCCCCAGGTTGGGACGAATCAGCCCCAGCATTTT	CASPAPQVGTNQPQHF
TRBV4-2	.	14	TRBJ2-1	.	TGTGCCAGCAGCCAACAGGACACCTACAATGAGCAGTTCTTC	CASSQQDTYNEQFF
TRBV11-2	.	16	TRBJ2-1	.	TGTGCCAGCAGCCGTCGGGTCAGGGACGGCTACAATGAGCAGTTCTTC	CASSRRVRDGYNEQFF
TRBV9	TRBD2	13	TRBJ2-7	few	TGTGCCAGCAGCTCGCGGGAGGACTACGAGCAGTACTTC	CASSSREDYEQYF
TRBV27	TRBD1	14	TRBJ2-5	.	TGTGCCAGCAGTTCACCGGGACAGGGGGAGACCCAGTACTTC	CASSSPGQGETQYF
TRBV12-3/TRBV12-4	.	12	TRBJ2-2	.	TGTGCCAGCAGGTTACATGGCGGGGAGCTGTTTTTT	CASRLHGGELFF
TRBV5-4	TRBD1	14	TRBJ1-2	.	TGTGCCAGCAGCTTGGCGGACAGGGAATCTGGCTACACCTTC	CASSLADRESGYTF
TRBV5-1	.	13	TRBJ2-1	.	TGCGCCAGCAGCCAAGTACTTTACAATGAGCAGTTCTTC	CASSQVLYNEQFF
TRBV14	TRBD1	16	TRBJ2-3	.	TGTGCCAGCAGCCATCATGCGGGACAGGGGGTAGATACGCAGTATTTT	CASSHHAGQGVDTQYF
TRBV30	.	15	TRBJ1-2	.	TGTGCCTGGAGTGTACCCGGGGGCCCTTACGAAGGCTACACCTTC	CAWSVPGGPYEGYTF
TRBV27	.	15	TRBJ2-1	.	TGTGCCAGCCGGGGGGTAGGGGGAGCCTACAATGAGCAGTTCTTC	CASRGVGGAYNEQFF
TRBV9	TRBD1	16	TRBJ2-2	.	TGTGCCAGCAGCGTGAGCGGGACAGGGGGCGACGGGGAGCTGTTTTTT	CASSVSGTGGDGELFF
TRBV6-5	TRBD2	15	TRBJ2-1	.	TGTGCCAGCAGTTCGGGACTAGCGGGAATCAATGAGCAGTTCTTC	CASSSGLAGINEQFF
TRBV12-3/TRBV12-4	TRBD2	12	TRBJ2-1	.	TGTGCCAGCAGGTCAGGACTAGCGGAGCAGTTCTTC	CASRSGLAEQFF
TRBV2	.	13	TRBJ2-7	.	TGTGCCAGCCGGGCGTGGGACTTCTCTTACTTCGACTTC	CASRAWDFSYFDF
TRBV5-1	.	17	TRBJ2-1	.	TGCGCCAGCAGCTCGGTTAGCTGGACTAATTCCTACAATGAGCAGTTCTTC	CASSSVSWTNSYNEQFF